This T cell receptor beta chain derives from a study of blood T cell repertoires in COVID-19. About the study: The study drew acute and convalescent COVID-19 samples from the United States, Italy and Spain. PBMCs, B-cell-depleted T cells, or T cells provided the cDNA or gDNA that made up the material.

Study processing details: Amplified reference gene primers provided the basis for estimating nucleated cell counts. The repertoire was sequenced with immunoSEQ multiplex PCR; TCRdb's copy has only in-frame clones and lacks some. That table is the source of V, J and clone size, and D and trimming were worked out from the DNA. Of 60,000 to 70,000 clones in the sample, approximately 86% are singletons; the top ten hold less than 8.5%. Germline CDR1 is MNHEY and CDR2 is SVGAGI. J gave up 2 bases and V 5 bases, and 9 bases lay outside the gene matches. The CDR3 totals 15 residues. This clonotype was obtained from a man aged 55 to 70 with acute or convalescent COVID-19. Sequencing was carried out using peripheral blood. The chain joins TRBV6-5 to TRBJ2-7; TRBD1 matches at 7 bases. CDR3 sequence (DNA): TGTGCCAGCAGTACAGTACCGGGACAGCCCTACGAGCAGTACTTC. Translated, it gives CASSTVPGQPYEQYF.